This T cell receptor (beta chain) came from a study of blood T cell repertoires in COVID-19. Symptom resolution, clearance, or two negative PCRs marked the recovered donors of Cohort 3. Assay: immunoSEQ multiplex PCR; the TCRdb copy retains only in-frame clones and omits some. The profile shows roughly 330,000 clones, more than 75% of them singletons. Germline CDR1 reads SGDLS; CDR2 reads YYNGEE. V trimming: 0 bases; J trimming: 4 bases; junction bases outside the gene matches: 6. This CDR3 spans 16 amino acids. Sample: PBMCs or T cells enriched from blood (not recorded which). The source is a woman aged 25 to 45 who had recovered from COVID-19. This chain joins TRBV9 and TRBJ2-3; 9 positions agree with TRBD2. This CDR3 reads CASSVERAGGSDTQYF. CDR3 coding DNA: TGTGCCAGCAGCGTAGAACGAGCGGGGGGCTCAGATACGCAGTATTTT.